Listed here are 16 T cell receptor beta chains from one sample, sequenced in a study of early T cells in non-severe SARS-CoV-2 infection (dated by TCRdb to about 2021). The method behind the library was 5' RACE. These reads were obtained on a NextSeq 500. TCRdb reprocessing: public reads trimmed at Q25 with fastp, clones called with MiXCR, in-frame beta chains kept. Duplicate CDR3 protein sequences are folded into a single record with the most common DNA and genes. In this sample the table shows tens of thousands of distinct CDR3 sequences, just under 5% of which occur a single time. The ten largest clones take up approximately 4.9% of the sample. The specimen was whole blood. The receptor source for this set is an adult who was a healthcare worker with PCR-confirmed SARS-CoV-2 infection or an uninfected control (not recorded which).

This clonotype has a count of ten or more. This sequence joins TRBV21-1 and TRBJ2-1; the table gives TRBD1 as D, unverified against the DNA. TRBV21-1 constitutes a pseudogene. This CDR3 contains 16 residues. The CDR3 protein is CASSKEGRVEDNEQFF. The CDR3 DNA follows: TGTGCCAGCAGCAAAGAGGGCAGGGTGGAGGACAATGAGCAGTTCTTC.

Many counts were recorded for this clonotype. This sequence joins TRBV20-1 and TRBJ2-5; D unresolved. V lost 8 bases and J lost 1, with 11 bases in between. The CDR3 runs to 12 residues. The germline V gene encodes CDR1 DFQATT and CDR2 SNEGSKA (reference sequence). The CDR3 here is CSCVEGQETQYF. DNA of the CDR3: TGCAGTTGCGTAGAAGGCCAAGAGACCCAGTACTTC.

This clonotype has a count of ten or more. This sequence joins TRBV28 and TRBJ2-1; D unclear. With 6 bases removed from V and 5 bases from J, the gap between germline ends came to 17 bases. Germline V gene sequence: CDR1 MDHEN, CDR2 SYDVKM. The CDR3 covers 15 residues. As DNA, the CDR3 is TGTGCCAGCAGCACCCTCATCTCCCCGGACAATGAGCAGTTCTTC. Amino acids: CASSTLISPDNEQFF.

This clonotype came up many times. The rearrangement joins TRBV7-9 to TRBJ2-7; a possible D gene is TRBD2 (6 bases). This CDR3 is 14 amino acids long. Trimming removed 6 bases from V and 5 bases from J, with 17 bases in between. Germline assignment: CDR1 SEHNR and CDR2 FQNEAQ (reference sequence). The CDR3 sequence: CASSSSAGRNEQYF. CDR3 sequence (DNA): TGTGCCAGCAGTTCTTCCGCAGGGAGGAACGAGCAGTACTTC.

In this sample, this clonotype turned up a few times. The genes are TRBV10-1 and TRBJ1-1; 7 positions agree with TRBD1. CDR3 size: 14 residues. Losses at the gene ends were 3 bases for V and 0 bases for J; bases not matched to a gene: 1. CDR1 WNHNN and CDR2 SYGVQD come from the germline V gene (reference sequence). CDR3 sequence reads: CASSDRGMNTEAFF. The CDR3 DNA is TGCGCCAGCAGTGACAGGGGGATGAACACTGAAGCTTTCTTT.

The chain combines TRBV29-1 with TRBJ1-2; D is possibly TRBD1 (6 bases). The CDR3 covers 12 residues. Looked up from germline, CDR1 is SQVTM and CDR2 is ANQGSEA. V was pared by 4 bases and J by 3 bases, with 9 bases between. For the CDR3, the DNA is TGCAGCGTTGGGGCAGGGGACTATGGCTACACCTTC. Protein product: CSVGAGDYGYTF.

This clonotype was detected ten times or more. The genes are TRBV20-1 and TRBJ2-2, with 10 bases identical to TRBD2. The V and J ends lost 6 bases and 0 bases, in that order; junction bases with no gene match: 7. Germline assignment: CDR1 DFQATT and CDR2 SNEGSKA (reference sequence). This CDR3 contains 16 residues. The CDR3 DNA sequence: TGCAGTGCCCAAGAGCTAGCGGGGGCGAACACCGGGGAGCTGTTTTTT. Residues: CSAQELAGANTGELFF.

In its sample, this clonotype was seen many times. The genes are TRBV6-5 and TRBJ1-1; a possible D gene is TRBD1 (6 bases). Trimming shortened V by 6 bases and J by 4 bases, and 15 bases separated the two germline ends. The germline V gene encodes CDR1 MNHEY and CDR2 SVGAGI. This CDR3 is built from 14 residues. CDR3 in DNA: TGTGCCAGCAGCGCCATGGGAGGGGGCACTGAAGCTTTCTTT. Translated, it gives CASSAMGGGTEAFF.

In this sample, this clonotype turned up a few times. V and J are TRBV6-2 or TRBV6-3 and TRBJ2-2; TRBD2 aligns across 9 bases. The V segment lost 7 bases and the J segment 4 bases; nucleotides outside the gene matches: 7. The CDR3 extends over 15 amino acids. Germline V lookup: CDR1 MNHEY, CDR2 SVGEGT. The CDR3 nucleotides are TGTGCCAGCACGGTAGCGGGAGTCGGCACCGGGGAGCTGTTTTTT. Protein sequence: CASTVAGVGTGELFF.

The V call is TRBV4-2, the J call TRBJ1-1; 9 bases agree with TRBD1. Unmatched junction bases numbered 6, after V lost 3 bases and J lost 1 base. This CDR3 region has 16 residues. CDR1 is LGHNA and CDR2 is YNFKEQ in the germline V gene. CDR3 bases: TGTGCCAGCAGCCAGGGACAGGGAGGCGCGAACACTGAAGCTTTCTTT. This gives the protein CASSQGQGGANTEAFF.

The chain recombines TRBV14 with TRBJ1-2; D perhaps matches TRBD1 (6 bases). The germline CDR1 and CDR2 sequences are SGHDN and FVKESK. The CDR3 is made up of 13 amino acids. V lost 5 bases and J 4 bases, leaving 11 bases between the germline ends. CDR3 protein: CASSYGTLYGYTF. As DNA, the CDR3 is TGTGCCAGCAGCTATGGGACACTCTATGGCTACACCTTC.

This clonotype showed up just a few times. The chain joins TRBV30 to TRBJ1-1, with D uncertain. The CDR3 runs to 11 residues. Germline loops: CDR1 GTSNPN, CDR2 SVGIG (reference sequence). Trimming took off 0 bases at V and 5 bases at J, with 4 bases between the two ends. The CDR3 loop reads CAWSVDTEAFF. In DNA form, the CDR3 reads TGTGCCTGGAGTGTAGATACTGAAGCTTTCTTT.

The chain couples TRBV18 to TRBJ2-1; tentatively, D is TRBD1 (6 bases). The germline gives CDR1 KGHSH, CDR2 LQKENI. The V and J ends lost 6 bases and 6 bases respectively, with 30 bases between them. The CDR3 totals 19 residues. The CDR3 DNA reads TGTGCCAGCTCGCTTATACTCCCACAGGGTAGATCCCCCTCCAATGAGCAGTTCTTC. It codes for CASSLILPQGRSPSNEQFF. Full variable domain (missing parts from reference TRBV18 and TRBJ2-1): NAGVMQNPRHLVRRRGQEARLRCSPMKGHSHVYWYRQLPEEGLKFMVYLQKENIIDESGMPKERFSAEFPKEGPSILRIQQVVRGDSAAYFCASSLILPQGRSPSNEQFFGPGTRLTVL.

This clonotype was counted many times. For the CDR3, the DNA is TGTGCCAGCAGCTTGAAGGGATTAAATGAAAAACTGTTTTTT. Residues: CASSLKGLNEKLFF. The chain links TRBV5-6 to TRBJ1-4, with D unclear. The CDR3 covers 14 residues. V was trimmed by 1 base and J by 5 bases, leaving 9 bases between them. CDR1 and CDR2 from the germline V gene are SGHDT and YYEEEE.

This clonotype was found many times. J is TRBJ2-1 and V is TRBV11-3, with 14 bases that match TRBD2. CDR1 is SGHNT and CDR2 is YENEEA in the germline V gene. The trim removed 1 base at V and 0 bases at J, leaving 8 bases unmatched. CDR3 length equals 20 residues. The CDR3 here is CASSLGGLAGVPISYNEQFF. CDR3 sequence (DNA): TGTGCCAGCAGCTTAGGGGGACTAGCGGGAGTCCCGATCTCCTACAATGAGCAGTTCTTC.

This sequence joins TRBV29-1 and TRBJ2-1, with 15 bases that match TRBD2. Germline values: CDR1 SQVTM, CDR2 ANQGSEA. The V and J ends lost 3 bases and 2 bases, in that order; junction bases with no gene match: 14. The CDR3 has 20 amino acids. CDR3 sequence (DNA): TGCAGCGTTGATCCATTCGGACTAGCGGGAGGGCCGCCTACCTACAATGAGCAGTTCTTC. This encodes CSVDPFGLAGGPPTYNEQFF.